This T cell receptor beta chain was captured by sequencing in a study of blood T cell repertoires in COVID-19. Whole-study context: The study drew acute and convalescent COVID-19 samples from the United States, Italy and Spain. PBMCs, B-cell-depleted T cells, or T cells provided the cDNA or gDNA that made up the material.

The CDR3 extends over 17 amino acids. The germline V gene has CDR1 SGDLS and CDR2 YYNGEE. Trimming at V came to 3 bases and at J to 4 bases, leaving 15 bases not matched to a gene. Study processing details: Quantification of nucleated cells was approximated via reference gene primer amplification. Method: immunoSEQ multiplex PCR; TCRdb's copy keeps in-frame clones and lacks some. That table gives V, J and clone size, and the DNA gave D and trimming. The top ten hold 2.6% of the sample, which has about 260,000 clones, about 91% seen once. Seattle cases were enrolled at active infection and followed longitudinally.

This TCR was recovered from a person between 18 and 30 years old with COVID-19, enrolled during active disease. The specimen sequenced was peripheral blood. The genes are TRBV9 and TRBJ1-2, with TRBD1 matching over 7 bases. The CDR3 DNA is TGTGCCAGCAGCGCGACCGGGACAGAGGGTTTTGGCTATGGCTACACCTTC. This codes for CASSATGTEGFGYGYTF. Full variable domain (outside the CDR3, taken from reference TRBV9 and TRBJ1-2): DSGVTQTPKHLITATGQRVTLRCSPRSGDLSVYWYQQSLDQGLQFLIQYYNGEERAKGNILERFSAQQFPDLHSELNLSSLELGDSALYFCASSATGTEGFGYGYTFGSGTRLTVV.